The 18 T cell receptor beta chains in this list originate from one sample, sequenced in a study of T cells in Graves' hyperthyroidism and ophthalmopathy. RNA transcripts served as the template for amplifying TCR beta CDR3 regions. The HTBI primer set was used in a first-round RT-PCR of the TCR CDR3. Using its own MiXCR run on the multiplex PCR reads, TCRdb lists one record per CDR3 protein. This sample has more than 600,000 distinct CDR3 sequences, with roughly 15% found just once. Sequencing used blood. The receptor source for this set is a man younger than 35 with Graves' hyperthyroidism.

This clonotype was counted only a few times. V usage is TRBV7-9 and J usage is TRBJ2-3; D may be TRBD2 (5 bases). The CDR3 has 14 amino acids. Trimming removed 1 base at V and 6 bases at J, with 11 bases between. Germline CDR1 reads SEHNR; CDR2 reads FQNEAQ (reference sequence). CDR3 bases: TGTGCCAGCAGCTTAGGTCCGGGATTGGATACGCAGTATTTT. This encodes CASSLGPGLDTQYF.

This clonotype was seen repeatedly, ten times or more. The gene calls are TRBV6-2 or TRBV6-3 and TRBJ2-7, with 14 bases lining up with TRBD2. Germline values: CDR1 MNHEY, CDR2 SVGEGT. With V trimmed by 6 bases and J by 0 bases, 7 bases remained unmatched. CDR3 length: 17 amino acids. CDR3 loop: CASSPGTSGSFSYEQYF. The CDR3 DNA reads as TGTGCCAGCAGCCCCGGGACTAGCGGGAGCTTCTCCTACGAGCAGTACTTC.

This clonotype was picked up a small number of times. The chain uses TRBV9 and TRBJ2-7; possibly TRBD1 or TRBD2 for D (5 bases each). V was pared by 4 bases and J by 0 bases, with 23 bases between. The CDR3 runs to 18 residues. Germline lookup yields CDR1 SGDLS and CDR2 YYNGEE. The CDR3: CASSLTADRLGGSYEQYF. Written as DNA, the CDR3 is TGTGCCAGCAGCCTGACAGCGGACCGACTCGGTGGCTCCTACGAGCAGTACTTC.

Details on this clonotype: This sequence may be a read error, since a much larger clone differs from it by one base. The rearrangement joins TRBV28 to TRBJ2-1; unclear D gene. The CDR3 runs 10 residues. Trimming took 5 bases from V and 6 from J, leaving 2 bases between them. Germline assignment: CDR1 MDHEN and CDR2 SYDVKM. Here the CDR3 DNA reads TGTGCCAGCAGTGTCAATGAGCAGTTCTTC. It is translated as CASSVNEQFF.

This clonotype was counted only a few times. V usage is TRBV3-1 and J usage is TRBJ1-2; 9 bases agree with TRBD1. Germline V gene sequence: CDR1 LGHDT, CDR2 YNNKEL (reference sequence). This CDR3 is built from 14 residues. The V gene end was trimmed by 3 bases and the J gene end by 4 bases; junction bases not matched to a gene: 3. CDR3 region: CASSHGQGTYGYTF. CDR3 nucleotide sequence: TGTGCCAGCAGCCACGGACAGGGGACCTATGGCTACACCTTC.

In its sample, this clonotype was seen many times. The J gene is TRBJ2-1, the V gene TRBV2, with TRBD2 matching over 9 bases. This CDR3 is built from 15 residues. The J segment lost 4 bases and the V segment lost 6 bases, leaving 7 bases of the junction unmatched. CDR1 SNHLY and CDR2 FYNNEI come from the germline V gene. The CDR3 here is CASSVTSGLYNEQFF. Here the CDR3 DNA reads TGTGCCAGCAGCGTGACTAGCGGTCTATACAATGAGCAGTTCTTC.

The chain has TRBV12-3 or TRBV12-4 and TRBJ1-2, with 9 bases that match TRBD1. Trimming removed 3 bases from V and 6 bases from J; junction bases left unmatched: 11. The CDR3 is made up of 16 amino acids. CDR3 residues: CASSLGVLQGADGYTF. The CDR3 DNA sequence: TGTGCCAGCAGTTTGGGGGTCCTACAGGGGGCTGATGGCTACACCTTC.

This rearrangement joins TRBV10-3 to TRBJ1-2, with TRBD1 as a possible D gene (6 bases). The V end lost 4 bases, the J end lost 8 bases, and 17 bases lay between the germline ends. Germline assignment: CDR1 ENHRY and CDR2 SYGVKD. CDR3 size: 14 residues. CDR3 nucleotide sequence: TGTGCCATCAGTGGCTCGGTTGACAGGCGGGGCTACACCTTC. It is translated as CAISGSVDRRGYTF.

This clonotype has a handful of counts. The chain combines TRBV20-1 with TRBJ2-4; no clear D. This CDR3 has 10 amino acids. Per the germline V gene, CDR1 is DFQATT and CDR2 is SNEGSKA (reference sequence). V gave up 6 bases and J gave up 6 bases, with 6 bases separating them. The CDR3 bases are TGCAGTGCCCTGGGAAACATTCAGTACTTC. It yields the protein CSALGNIQYF.

A few counts support this clonotype. This rearrangement joins TRBV2 to TRBJ2-2; D might be TRBD1 (5 bases). Trimming stripped 7 bases from V and 1 base from J, with 7 bases between. The CDR3 contains 13 residues. Germline CDR1 SNHLY, CDR2 FYNNEI. The CDR3 DNA is TGTGCCAGCACCCAGGGGAACACCGGGGAGCTGTTTTTT. This encodes CASTQGNTGELFF. Drawing the rest from reference TRBV2 and TRBJ2-2, the complete variable domain is EPEVTQTPSHQVTQMGQEVILRCVPISNHLYFYWYRQILGQKVEFLVSFYNNEISEKSEIFDDQFSVERPDGSNFTLKIRSTKLEDSAMYFCASTQGNTGELFFGEGSRLTVL.

Only a few counts were recorded for this clonotype. V and J are TRBV3-1 and TRBJ2-7; 7 bases are shared with TRBD1. CDR3 size: 17 residues. The V gene end was trimmed by 4 bases and the J gene end by 0 bases; junction bases not matched to a gene: 12. From germline, CDR1 is LGHDT and CDR2 YNNKEL (reference sequence). CDR3 DNA sequence: TGTGCCAGCAGCCCCGGCCCACAGGGGCCGAACTCCTACGAGCAGTACTTC. Its protein product is CASSPGPQGPNSYEQYF.

This clonotype has a handful of counts. The chain couples TRBV6-1 to TRBJ2-1, with 9 bases fitting TRBD2. Per germline, CDR1 MNHNS and CDR2 SASEGT. The ends lost 11 bases at V and 7 bases at J; junction bases unmatched: 9. The CDR3 spans 13 residues. Written as DNA, the CDR3 is TGTGCCTCGCGGCGGGAGGGTTCGAATGAGCAGTTCTTC. It specifies CASRREGSNEQFF.

This chain connects TRBV5-4 to TRBJ2-1; 11 bases agree with TRBD2. In germline, CDR1 is SGHNT, CDR2 YYREEE (reference sequence). The V and J ends lost 3 bases and 0 bases, in that order; junction bases with no gene match: 14. The CDR3 sequence is 20 residues long. The CDR3 DNA reads as TGTGCCAGCAGCTCAGCCCCCGGGACTAGCGGCCCAAGCTCCTACAATGAGCAGTTCTTC. It is translated as CASSSAPGTSGPSSYNEQFF.

The rearrangement links TRBV3-1 to TRBJ1-1; D is undetermined. The CDR3 extends over 15 amino acids. Germline V gives CDR1 LGHDT, CDR2 YNNKEL (reference sequence). The V gene lost 2 bases and the J gene lost 0 bases, with 10 bases spanning the gap. Here the CDR3 reads CASSQRTAMNTEAFF. Written as DNA, the CDR3 is TGTGCCAGCAGCCAACGGACGGCAATGAACACTGAAGCTTTCTTT.

On this clonotype: A much larger clone is a single base away; this may be a read error. The rearrangement links TRBV6-1 to TRBJ2-5, with D possibly called TRBD1 or TRBD2 (5 bases each). The end of the DNA fits TRBJ2-1 better, so the J call may be wrong. The CDR3 contains 15 residues. Germline V gene sequence: CDR1 MNHNS, CDR2 SASEGT. The CDR3 spells CASSQPGTAKETQFF. The CDR3 DNA follows: TGTGCCAGCAGTCAACCTGGGACGGCTAAAGAGACCCAGTTCTTC.

The rearrangement joins TRBV29-1 to TRBJ2-1; 9 nucleotides line up with TRBD2. This CDR3 has 14 residues. CDR1 is SQVTM, CDR2 ANQGSEA, per germline. With V trimmed by 7 bases and J by 2 bases, 6 bases remained unmatched. The CDR3 DNA follows: TGCAGCGCTGTTCCTAGCGGGACCTACAATGAGCAGTTCTTC. Translating it yields CSAVPSGTYNEQFF.

The sample holds a few counts of this clonotype. J is TRBJ2-3 and V is TRBV9; TRBD1 might be the D (6 bases). Trimming shortened V by 4 bases and J by 2 bases, and 14 bases separated the two germline ends. The CDR3 runs to 15 residues. The V gene's germline CDR1 is SGDLS and CDR2 YYNGEE. CDR3 in DNA: TGTGCCAGCAGCCCTCGGGACACCCACACAGATACGCAGTATTTT. Translated: CASSPRDTHTDTQYF. The full variable domain, with the rest looked up from reference TRBV9 and TRBJ2-3, is DSGVTQTPKHLITATGQRVTLRCSPRSGDLSVYWYQQSLDQGLQFLIQYYNGEERAKGNILERFSAQQFPDLHSELNLSSLELGDSALYFCASSPRDTHTDTQYFGPGTRLTVL.

The gene calls are TRBV19 and TRBJ2-7; TRBD2 aligns across 12 bases. The CDR3 spans 16 residues. The junction had 7 bases not matched to a gene; V was cut back by 1 base and J by 6 bases. Germline CDR1 and CDR2: LNHDA and SQIVND (reference sequence). The CDR3: CASSIALAGGPGEQYF. The CDR3 DNA is TGTGCCAGTAGTATAGCCCTAGCGGGAGGGCCGGGCGAGCAGTACTTC.